A selection of T cell receptor beta chains follows, all from one sample in a study of cytomegalovirus exposure and HLA in healthy donors. Profiling relied on immunoSEQ multiplex PCR, and the TCRdb table lists in-frame clones only, not all of them. The sample has 150,000 to 200,000 clones, 80% to 90% seen once. Sequencing was done on a sample of PBMCs. The origin of the receptors is a man younger than 35 in good health and CMV-seropositive. The conserved cysteine and the conserved F or W are not part of the CDR3 here.

TRBJ1-5	TRBV7-8	ASSLETRGQPQH
TRBJ2-3	TRBV9	ASSGGGSTDTQY
TRBJ1-2	TRBV7-8	ASSSIEPDSISSYT
TRBJ2-5	TRBV5-4	ASGAGQETQY
TRBJ2-3	TRBV19	ASSRGTSGNTQY
TRBJ2-1	TRBV6-5	ASSYEAGGPYNEQF
TRBJ1-2	TRBV10-3	AIRGAGANYGYT
TRBJ1-1	TRBV7-2	ASSLLTETGDTEAF
TRBJ2-1	TRBV6-1	ASIIVNEQF
TRBJ2-7	TRBV29-1	SVWQGIVGEQY
TRBJ2-1	TRBV23-1	ASRPQVAGALEQF